The present TCR beta chain was sequenced within a study of vaccination and CD4 T cells after COVID-19. Study-wide background: The convalescent population consisted of six males and four females, two of whom were of Hispanic ethnicity.

Noted time point: late sampling 161 to 241 days after vaccination in a few convalescent patients. Treatment described: 10-day PBMC culture with coronavirus spike peptide pools or control peptides (ViraFEST assay). V lost 6 bases and J lost 0; bases outside the gene matches: 4. The germline CDR1 and CDR2 sequences are DFQATT and SNEGSKA (reference sequence). This CDR3 contains 14 residues. In the case of this clonotype: Its cognate antigen is unknown.

An Oncomine TCR Beta short-read assay was used to sequence the DNA from cultured CD4+ T cells. TCRdb used MiXCR to reprocess the PCR reads, holding one entry per CDR3 protein. The data contain about 16,000 distinct CDR3 sequences, around 43% of them singletons. V and J are TRBV20-1 and TRBJ2-1; the match to TRBD2 covers 8 bases. The sequencing here drew on CD4+ T cells from blood, cultured in vitro, taken about 7 months after SARS-CoV-2 vaccination. The receptor's source is a human donor who had recovered from COVID-19. This chain's CDR3 is CSAVTSDSYNEQFF. CDR3 in DNA: TGCAGTGCGGTGACTAGCGACTCCTACAATGAGCAGTTCTTC.